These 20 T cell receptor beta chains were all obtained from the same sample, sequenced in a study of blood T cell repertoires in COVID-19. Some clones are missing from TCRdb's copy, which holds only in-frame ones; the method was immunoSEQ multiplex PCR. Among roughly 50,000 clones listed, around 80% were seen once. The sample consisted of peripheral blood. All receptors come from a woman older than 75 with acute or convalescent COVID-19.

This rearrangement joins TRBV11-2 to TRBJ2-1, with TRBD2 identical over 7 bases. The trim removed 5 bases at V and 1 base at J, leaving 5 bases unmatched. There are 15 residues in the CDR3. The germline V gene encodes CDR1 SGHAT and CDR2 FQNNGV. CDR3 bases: TGTGCCAGCAGCCCACGCGGGGGTTCCTACAATGAGCAGTTCTTC. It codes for CASSPRGGSYNEQFF. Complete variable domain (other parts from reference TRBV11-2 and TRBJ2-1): EAGVAQSPRYKIIEKRQSVAFWCNPISGHATLYWYQQILGQGPKLLIQFQNNGVVDDSQLPKDRFSAERLKGVDSTLKIQPAKLEDSAVYLCASSPRGGSYNEQFFGPGTRLTVL.

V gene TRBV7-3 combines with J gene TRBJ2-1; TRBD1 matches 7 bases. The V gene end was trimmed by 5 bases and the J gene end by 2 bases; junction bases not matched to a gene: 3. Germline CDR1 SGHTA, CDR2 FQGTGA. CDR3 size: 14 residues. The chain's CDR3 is CASSRDRAYNEQFF. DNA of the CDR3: TGTGCCAGCAGCCGCGACAGGGCCTACAATGAGCAGTTCTTC. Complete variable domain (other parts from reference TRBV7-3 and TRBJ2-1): GAGVSQTPSNKVTEKGKYVELRCDPISGHTALYWYRQSLGQGPEFLIYFQGTGAADDSGLPNDRFFAVRPEGSVSTLKIQRTERGDSAVYLCASSRDRAYNEQFFGPGTRLTVL.

CDR3 residues: CASSLEFERLGETQYF. For the CDR3, the DNA is TGTGCCAGCAGCCTCGAATTTGAGCGGCTGGGGGAGACCCAGTACTTC. The J gene is TRBJ2-5, the V gene TRBV3-1 (or the pseudogene TRBV3-2), with D maybe TRBD2 (5 bases). The V and J ends lost 4 bases and 5 bases respectively, with 20 bases between them. CDR1 and CDR2 (germline): LGHDT, YNNKEL (reference sequence). This CDR3 contains 16 residues.

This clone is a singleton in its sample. DNA for the CDR3: TGTGCCAGCGGGACAGGCTATGGCTACACCTTC. Its protein is CASGTGYGYTF. The chain uses TRBV12-3 or TRBV12-4 and TRBJ1-2; 8 bases align to TRBD1. The CDR3 has 11 residues. V dropped 8 bases and J dropped 4; count of bases not matched to a gene: 0.

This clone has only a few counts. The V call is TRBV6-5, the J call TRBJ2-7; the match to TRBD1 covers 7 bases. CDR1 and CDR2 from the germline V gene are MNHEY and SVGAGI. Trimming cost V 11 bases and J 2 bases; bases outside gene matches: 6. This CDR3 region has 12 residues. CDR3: CAVQGDAYEQYF. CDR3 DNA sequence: TGTGCCGTCCAGGGGGACGCCTACGAGCAGTACTTC.

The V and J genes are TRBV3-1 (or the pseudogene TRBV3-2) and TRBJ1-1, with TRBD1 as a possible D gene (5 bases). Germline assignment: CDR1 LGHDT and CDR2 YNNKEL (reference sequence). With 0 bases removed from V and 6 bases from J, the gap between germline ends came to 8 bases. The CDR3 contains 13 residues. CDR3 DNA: TGTGCCAGCAGCCAAGATTCGGGGGCTGAAGCTTTCTTT. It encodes CASSQDSGAEAFF.

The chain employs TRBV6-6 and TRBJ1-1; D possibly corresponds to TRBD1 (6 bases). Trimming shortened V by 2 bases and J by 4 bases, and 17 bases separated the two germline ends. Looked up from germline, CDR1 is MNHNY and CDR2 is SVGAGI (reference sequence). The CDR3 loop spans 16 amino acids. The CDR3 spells CASSYPSGQGSTEAFF. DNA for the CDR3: TGTGCCAGCAGTTACCCCTCGGGGCAGGGGAGCACTGAAGCTTTCTTT.

Here the CDR3 reads CRQGTNYGYTF. CDR3 DNA sequence: TGCCGACAGGGGACTAACTATGGCTACACCTTC. V gene TRBV20-1 combines with J gene TRBJ1-2; TRBD1 matches 8 bases. The germline CDR1 and CDR2 sequences are DFQATT and SNEGSKA (reference sequence). The CDR3 consists of 11 residues.

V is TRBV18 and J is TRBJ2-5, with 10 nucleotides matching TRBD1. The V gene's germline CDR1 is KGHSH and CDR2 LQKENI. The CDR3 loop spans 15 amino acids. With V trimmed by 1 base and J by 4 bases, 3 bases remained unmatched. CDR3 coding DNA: TGTGCCAGCTCACCACGGGACAGGGGTCGAGAGACCCAGTACTTC. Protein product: CASSPRDRGRETQYF.

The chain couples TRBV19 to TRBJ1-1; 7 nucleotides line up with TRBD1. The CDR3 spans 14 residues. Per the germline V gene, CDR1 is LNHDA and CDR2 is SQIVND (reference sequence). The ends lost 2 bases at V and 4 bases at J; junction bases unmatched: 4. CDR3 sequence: CASSIRGRGTEAFF. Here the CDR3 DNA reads TGTGCCAGTAGTATAAGGGGGCGGGGCACTGAAGCTTTCTTT. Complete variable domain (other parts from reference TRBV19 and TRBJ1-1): DGGITQSPKYLFRKEGQNVTLSCEQNLNHDAMYWYRQDPGQGLRLIYYSQIVNDFQKGDIAEGYSVSREKKESFPLTVTSAQKNPTAFYLCASSIRGRGTEAFFGQGTRLTVV.

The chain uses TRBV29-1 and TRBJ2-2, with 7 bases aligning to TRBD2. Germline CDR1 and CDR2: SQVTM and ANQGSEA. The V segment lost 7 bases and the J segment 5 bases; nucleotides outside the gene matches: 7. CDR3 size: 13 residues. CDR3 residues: CSATRGVTGELFF. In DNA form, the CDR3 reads TGCAGCGCTACCCGGGGGGTAACCGGGGAGCTGTTTTTT.

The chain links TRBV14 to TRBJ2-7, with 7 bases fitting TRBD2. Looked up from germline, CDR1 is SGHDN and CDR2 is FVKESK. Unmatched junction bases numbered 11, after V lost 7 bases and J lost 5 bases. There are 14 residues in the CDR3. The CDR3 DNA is TGTGCCAGCACCGCGGGGGTTCGAGATCACGAGCAGTACTTC. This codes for CASTAGVRDHEQYF. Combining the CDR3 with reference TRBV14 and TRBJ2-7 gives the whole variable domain EAGVTQFPSHSVIEKGQTVTLRCDPISGHDNLYWYRRVMGKEIKFLLHFVKESKQDESGMPNNRFLAERTGGTYSTLKVQPAELEDSGVYFCASTAGVRDHEQYFGPGTRLTVT.

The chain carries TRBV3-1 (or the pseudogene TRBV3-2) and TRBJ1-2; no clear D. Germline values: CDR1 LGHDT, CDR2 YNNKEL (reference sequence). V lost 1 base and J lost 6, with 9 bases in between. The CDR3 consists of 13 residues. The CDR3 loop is CASSQGTSDGYTF. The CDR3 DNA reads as TGTGCCAGCAGCCAAGGAACGTCGGATGGCTACACCTTC.

The CDR3 spells CASSDLRGREQYF. The CDR3 DNA sequence: TGTGCCAGCAGTGACCTCAGGGGGCGCGAGCAGTACTTC. V and J are TRBV25-1 and TRBJ2-7; TRBD1 matches 8 bases. The CDR3 contains 13 residues. CDR1 and CDR2 (germline): MGHDK, SYGVNS. The J segment lost 6 bases and the V segment lost 3 bases, leaving 4 bases of the junction unmatched.

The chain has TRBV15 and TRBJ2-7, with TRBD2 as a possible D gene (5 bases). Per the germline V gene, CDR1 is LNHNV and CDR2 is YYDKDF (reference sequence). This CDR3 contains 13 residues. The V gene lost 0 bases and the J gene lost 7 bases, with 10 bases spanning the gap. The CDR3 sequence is CATSRDRPGEQYF. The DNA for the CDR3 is TGTGCCACCAGCAGAGATCGGCCGGGGGAGCAGTACTTC.

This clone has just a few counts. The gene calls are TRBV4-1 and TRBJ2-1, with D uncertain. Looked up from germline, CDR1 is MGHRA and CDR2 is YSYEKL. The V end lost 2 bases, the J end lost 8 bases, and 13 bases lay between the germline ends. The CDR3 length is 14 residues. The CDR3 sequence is CASSQSLSLDEQFF. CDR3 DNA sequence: TGCGCCAGCAGCCAATCATTGAGTCTCGATGAGCAGTTCTTC.

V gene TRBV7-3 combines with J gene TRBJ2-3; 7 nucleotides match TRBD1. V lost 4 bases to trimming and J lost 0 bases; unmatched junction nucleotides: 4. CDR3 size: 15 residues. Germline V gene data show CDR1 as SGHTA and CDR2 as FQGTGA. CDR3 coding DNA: TGTGCCAGCAGCTCACAGGGGTTTAGCACAGATACGCAGTATTTT. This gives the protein CASSSQGFSTDTQYF.

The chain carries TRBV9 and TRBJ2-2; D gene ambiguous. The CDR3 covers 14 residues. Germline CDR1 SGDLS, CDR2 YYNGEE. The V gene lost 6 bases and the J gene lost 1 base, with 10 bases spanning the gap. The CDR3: CASMAGMNTGELFF. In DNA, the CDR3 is TGTGCCAGCATGGCAGGAATGAACACCGGGGAGCTGTTTTTT.

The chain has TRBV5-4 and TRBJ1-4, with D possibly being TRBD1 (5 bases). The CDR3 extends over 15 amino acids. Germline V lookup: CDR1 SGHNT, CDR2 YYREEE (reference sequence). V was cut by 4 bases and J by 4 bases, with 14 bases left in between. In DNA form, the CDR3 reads TGTGCCAGCAGCATCGGGGGAGCTGGTAATGAAAAACTGTTTTTT. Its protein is CASSIGGAGNEKLFF.

CDR3 sequence: CASSLAGYGNTIYF. CDR3 DNA sequence: TGCGCCAGCAGCTTGGCAGGGTACGGAAACACCATATATTTT. This rearrangement joins TRBV5-1 to TRBJ1-3; possible D gene TRBD1, 5 bases. The length of the CDR3 is 14 residues. Germline CDR1 and CDR2: SGHRS and YFSETQ. V gave up 0 bases and J gave up 4 bases, with 8 bases separating them.